The 22 T cell receptor beta chains given below trace back to one sample, sequenced in a study of blood T cells in healthy people across ages. Using a J-beta primer mix together with a sample-barcoded 5' primer, a second PCR was run for about 6 to 12 cycles. TCRdb re-called the 5' RACE reads with MiXCR, one entry per CDR3 protein. Seen here are over 500,000 distinct CDR3 sequences, around a quarter observed once, and the top ten hold 3.6%. Another study also made use of these data, one on T cells of mothers and their children.

Sequenced sample: blood. The receptor set was obtained from a boy aged 2 to 9 in good health.

This clonotype was observed a handful of times. The rearrangement joins TRBV9 to TRBJ2-1; D may be TRBD1 (6 bases). The CDR3 is made up of 16 amino acids. The germline V gene encodes CDR1 SGDLS and CDR2 YYNGEE. V lost 3 bases, J lost 2 bases, and 15 bases lay in between. In DNA form, the CDR3 reads TGTGCCAGCAGCGCTTTACTACAGGGAACCTACAATGAGCAGTTCTTC. This translates into CASSALLQGTYNEQFF.

The chain has TRBV10-3 and TRBJ1-5, with TRBD1 identical over 9 bases. This CDR3 spans 14 amino acids. CDR1 and CDR2 from the germline V gene are ENHRY and SYGVKD. V shed 5 bases, J shed 4 bases, and the junction held 3 bases outside the gene matches. CDR3 nucleotides: TGTGCCATCAGTCGGACAGGGGATAATCAGCCCCAGCATTTT. Its translation: CAISRTGDNQPQHF.

This clonotype was found many times. The rearrangement uses TRBV29-1 and TRBJ2-7; 8 bases are a match to TRBD2. Losses at the gene ends were 3 bases for V and 3 bases for J; bases not matched to a gene: 4. CDR3 length equals 13 residues. Germline CDR1 SQVTM, CDR2 ANQGSEA. The CDR3 is CSVELAGDYEQYF. CDR3 nucleotides: TGCAGCGTTGAGCTAGCGGGCGACTACGAGCAGTACTTC.

This clonotype has just a few counts. The chain combines TRBV7-2 with TRBJ1-1; D gene uncertain. V was clipped by 8 bases and J by 3 bases, with 13 bases between them. Per germline, CDR1 SGHTA and CDR2 FQGNSA. The CDR3 runs to 13 residues. The CDR3: CASGLGRDTEAFF. The CDR3 region has the DNA TGTGCCAGCGGCCTGGGCAGAGACACTGAAGCTTTCTTT.

The rearrangement joins TRBV20-1 to TRBJ2-3, with unresolved D. Trimming took 3 bases from V and 2 from J, leaving 12 bases between them. The CDR3 runs to 14 residues. Germline assignment: CDR1 DFQATT and CDR2 SNEGSKA (reference sequence). The CDR3, as DNA: TGCAGTGCTAGGTCGGGCAGAATCACAGATACGCAGTATTTT. It is translated as CSARSGRITDTQYF.

V usage is TRBV27 and J usage is TRBJ2-1; 11 bases match TRBD1. J lost 6 bases, V lost 4 bases, and 5 bases had no gene match. Per the germline V gene, CDR1 is MNHEY and CDR2 is SMNVEV (reference sequence). The CDR3 totals 15 residues. This CDR3 reads CASSSGTGGFNEQFF. The CDR3 nucleotides are TGTGCCAGCAGTTCTGGGACAGGGGGATTCAATGAGCAGTTCTTC.

The V and J genes are TRBV5-1 and TRBJ1-2; a weak D match, TRBD1 (5 bases). V was clipped by 0 bases and J by 8 bases, with 11 bases between them. Germline V gene data show CDR1 as SGHRS and CDR2 as YFSETQ. CDR3 length: 13 amino acids. DNA of the CDR3: TGCGCCAGCAGCTTGGTGAGGGCAGGGGGCTACACCTTC. Protein sequence: CASSLVRAGGYTF.

This clonotype turned up a few times. A junction end diverges from the germline sequence, so it may reflect a read error. V is TRBV29-1 and J is TRBJ2-3; D gene ambiguous. CDR3 length: 10 amino acids. Germline CDR1 SQVTM, CDR2 ANQGSEA. The CDR3: CSAGTDTQYF. The CDR3 coding sequence is TGCAGCGCCGGCACAGATACGCAATATTTT.

This chain links TRBV20-1 with TRBJ2-1; a possible D gene is TRBD1 (6 bases). The DNA matches TRBJ2-5 better at its end, which makes the J call doubtful. Germline lookup yields CDR1 DFQATT and CDR2 SNEGSKA (reference sequence). CDR3 length: 11 residues. CDR3 sequence: CSATDRETQYF. In nucleotides, the CDR3 is TGCAGTGCAACGGACAGAGAGACCCAGTACTTC.

This clonotype occurred once. The CDR3 spells CASSVGGDTDTQYF. Here the CDR3 DNA reads TGTGCCAGCAGCGTAGGCGGCGACACAGATACGCAGTATTTT. V is TRBV9 and J is TRBJ2-3; D is unresolved. Trimming stripped 0 bases from V and 2 bases from J, with 7 bases between. CDR1 SGDLS and CDR2 YYNGEE come from the germline V gene. This CDR3 is built from 14 residues.

CDR3 protein: CASSPKASASSYEQYF. In nucleotides, the CDR3 is TGTGCCAGCAGCCCGAAAGCTAGCGCCAGCTCCTACGAGCAGTACTTC. The rearrangement uses TRBV7-8 and TRBJ2-7, with D perhaps matching TRBD2 (6 bases). V was clipped by 5 bases and J by 0 bases, with 17 bases between them. The CDR3 runs 16 residues. Germline CDR1 and CDR2: SGHVS and FQNEAQ.

V gene TRBV6-1 combines with J gene TRBJ2-5; D remains unclear. CDR1 is MNHNS and CDR2 is SASEGT in the germline V gene. There are 13 residues in the CDR3. Trimming removed 7 bases at V and 4 bases at J, with 13 bases between. CDR3 nucleotide sequence: TGTGCCAGCACAGGACCCCGCGGAGAGACCCAGTACTTC. It encodes CASTGPRGETQYF.

The rearrangement uses TRBV6-2 or TRBV6-3 and TRBJ2-4; D uncertain. The V end lost 2 bases, the J end lost 3 bases, and 14 bases lay between the germline ends. CDR1 MNHEY and CDR2 SVGEGT come from the germline V gene. The CDR3 has 16 amino acids. The CDR3 DNA sequence: TGTGCCAGCAGTTACGGGCTAGGTCCGGTCAAAAACATTCAGTACTTC. It codes for CASSYGLGPVKNIQYF.

This clonotype was counted only a few times. This chain uses TRBV27 with TRBJ1-2; D remains ambiguous. From germline, CDR1 is MNHEY and CDR2 SMNVEV (reference sequence). Deletions cut 2 bases from V and 1 base from J, with 14 bases between. The CDR3 covers 16 residues. CDR3 bases: TGTGCCAGCAGTTTAGTAGCCGGGCGGATTAACTATGGCTACACCTTC. Translation gives CASSLVAGRINYGYTF.

This clonotype was observed a few times. This chain uses TRBV5-6 with TRBJ1-2, with 7 bases fitting TRBD1. The CDR3 consists of 14 residues. The V gene end was trimmed by 4 bases and the J gene end by 6 bases; junction bases not matched to a gene: 9. The germline CDR1 and CDR2 sequences are SGHDT and YYEEEE. CDR3 region: CASSLDREENGYTF. The CDR3 DNA is TGTGCCAGCAGCCTTGACAGGGAAGAGAATGGCTACACCTTC.

V gene TRBV12-3 or TRBV12-4 combines with J gene TRBJ2-5; TRBD2 might be the D (6 bases). The CDR3 extends over 14 amino acids. The germline V and J ends were trimmed by 5 bases and 5 bases, with 15 bases remaining between them. The CDR3 region is CASSLRDWEETQYF. In DNA, the CDR3 is TGTGCCAGCAGTCTCCGGGACTGGGAGGAGACCCAGTACTTC.

This chain links TRBV12-3 or TRBV12-4 with TRBJ1-2; 9 bases line up with TRBD1. The CDR3 is made up of 14 amino acids. The ends lost 6 bases at V and 4 bases at J; junction bases unmatched: 6. The CDR3 is CASRAGQGTYGYTF. The CDR3 DNA is TGTGCCAGCAGGGCAGGACAGGGGACCTATGGCTACACCTTC.

This sequence joins TRBV5-1 and TRBJ2-3, with no clear D. This CDR3 spans 14 amino acids. V dropped 1 base and J dropped 0 bases, with 6 bases sitting between them. Germline V CDR1 and CDR2: SGHRS, YFSETQ. In DNA, the CDR3 is TGCGCCAGCAGCTTGCCCAGGAGCACAGATACGCAGTATTTT. It translates to CASSLPRSTDTQYF.

This clonotype has more than one count but fewer than ten. V usage is TRBV20-1 and J usage is TRBJ2-1; perhaps TRBD2 as D (5 bases). The CDR3 consists of 15 residues. The V gene lost 5 bases and the J gene lost 2 bases, with 16 bases spanning the gap. Germline V gene sequence: CDR1 DFQATT, CDR2 SNEGSKA (reference sequence). CDR3 loop: CSARDPFGAYNEQFF. The CDR3 DNA reads TGCAGTGCTCGTGATCCCTTCGGGGCCTACAATGAGCAGTTCTTC.

The chain couples TRBV12-3 or TRBV12-4 to TRBJ2-6; 7 nucleotides agree with TRBD1. CDR3 length: 16 residues. J gave up 0 bases and V 7 bases, and 6 bases lay outside the gene matches. The CDR3 DNA reads TGTGCCAGCATAGACAGGGCGCTCTCTGGGGCCAACGTCCTGACTTTC. It is translated as CASIDRALSGANVLTF.

The chain recombines TRBV30 with TRBJ2-3, with 7 bases aligning to TRBD2. The V and J ends lost 3 bases and 3 bases, in that order; junction bases with no gene match: 6. This CDR3 comprises 14 residues. CDR1 and CDR2 (germline): GTSNPN, SVGIG (reference sequence). In DNA, the CDR3 is TGTGCCTGGAGCCGACTAGCAGGGACAGATACGCAGTATTTT. Amino acid sequence: CAWSRLAGTDTQYF. Full variable domain (rest looked up from reference TRBV30 and TRBJ2-3): SQTIHQWPATLVQPVGSPLSLECTVEGTSNPNLYWYRQAAGRGLQLLFYSVGIGQISSEVPQNLSASRPQDRQFILSSKKLLLSDSGFYLCAWSRLAGTDTQYFGPGTRLTVL.

The chain carries TRBV24-1 and TRBJ1-2; no clear D. V gave up 1 base and J gave up 2 bases, with 13 bases separating them. Germline lookup yields CDR1 KGHDR and CDR2 SFDVKD. The CDR3 runs 16 residues. CDR3 coding DNA: TGTGCCACCAGTGATTTAAAATACGGTGAAAACTATGGCTACACCTTC. Amino acids: CATSDLKYGENYGYTF.